The sequence of this TCR beta chain was determined in a study of Tregs in tolerant kidney transplant recipients. Study results and limitations: Validation in larger populations is needed because few patients were studied. Activated donor B cell expansion appeared to reveal the most relevant donor-specific TCRbeta repertoire.

Profiling relied on immunoSEQ multiplex PCR, and the TCRdb table lists in-frame clones only, not all of them. This table has hundreds of thousands of clones, around 82% appearing once. Thawed PBMCs were FACS-sorted into unstimulated CD4+CD25+CD127- regulatory T cells, CD4+CD25- non-regulatory cells, CD4 and CD8 cells. The ends were cut back, 6 bases at V and 0 bases at J, with 15 bases in the middle. Germline CDR1 reads KGHSH; CDR2 reads LQKENI. This CDR3 is 17 amino acids long. In the case of this clone: Its specificity is unknown.

The receptor comes from a human donor in good health. Sequencing was done on a sample of CD4+ T cells from blood. The J gene is TRBJ2-6, the V gene TRBV18, with D maybe TRBD1 (6 bases). CDR3 sequence reads: CASSLTGSNSGANVLTF. As DNA, the CDR3 is TGTGCCAGCTCCCTGACAGGATCTAACTCTGGGGCCAACGTCCTGACTTTC.